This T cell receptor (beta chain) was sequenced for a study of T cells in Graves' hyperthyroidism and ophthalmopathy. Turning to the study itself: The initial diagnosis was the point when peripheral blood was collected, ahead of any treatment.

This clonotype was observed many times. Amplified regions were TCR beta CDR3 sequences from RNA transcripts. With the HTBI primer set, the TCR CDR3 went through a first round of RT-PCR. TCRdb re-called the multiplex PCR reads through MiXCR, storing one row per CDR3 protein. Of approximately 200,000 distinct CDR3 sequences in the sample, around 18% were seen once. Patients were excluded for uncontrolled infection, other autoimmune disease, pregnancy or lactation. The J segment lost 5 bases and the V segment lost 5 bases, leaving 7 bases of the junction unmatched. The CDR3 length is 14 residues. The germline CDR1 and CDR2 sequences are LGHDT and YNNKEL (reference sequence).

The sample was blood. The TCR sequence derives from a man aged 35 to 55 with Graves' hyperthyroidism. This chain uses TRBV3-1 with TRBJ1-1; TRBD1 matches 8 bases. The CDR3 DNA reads TGTGCCAGCAGCTCTCGGACAGGGCTTACTGAAGCTTTCTTT. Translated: CASSSRTGLTEAFF.